This T cell receptor (beta chain) was captured by sequencing in a study of T cells after yellow fever vaccination. This clonotype was found a few times. Its matching antigen is unknown. MiXCR was run by TCRdb on the 5' RACE reads, yielding one entry per CDR3 protein. The table records under 300,000 distinct CDR3 sequences, roughly 13% of them present only once. Trimming cost V 9 bases and J 2 bases; bases outside gene matches: 1. Germline loops: CDR1 MNHEY, CDR2 SVGEGT. There are 12 residues in the CDR3. Points from the study as a whole: Most clones from primary vaccination resurfaced after the booster (around 97% CD4, around 90% CD8).

The receptor was derived from a young man who received the YFV17D yellow fever vaccine. Source: CD4+ T cells sorted from PBMCs, taken 45 days after the yellow fever booster vaccination. The chain couples TRBV6-2 or TRBV6-3 to TRBJ2-7; 10 bases line up with TRBD1. CDR3 amino acids: CARDRGAYEQYF. CDR3 in DNA: TGTGCCAGGGACAGGGGGGCCTACGAGCAGTACTTC.